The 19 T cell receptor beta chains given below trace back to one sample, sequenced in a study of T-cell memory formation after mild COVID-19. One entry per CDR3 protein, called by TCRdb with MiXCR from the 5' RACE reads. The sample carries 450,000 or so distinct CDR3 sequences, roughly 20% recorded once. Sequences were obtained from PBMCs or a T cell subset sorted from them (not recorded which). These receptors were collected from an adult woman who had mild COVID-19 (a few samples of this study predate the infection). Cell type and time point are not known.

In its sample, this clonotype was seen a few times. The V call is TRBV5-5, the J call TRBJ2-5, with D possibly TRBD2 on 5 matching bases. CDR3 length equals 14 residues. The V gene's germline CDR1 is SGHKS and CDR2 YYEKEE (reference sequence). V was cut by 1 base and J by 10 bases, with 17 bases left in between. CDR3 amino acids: CASSLYNPGAGQYF. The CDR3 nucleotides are TGTGCCAGCAGCTTGTACAATCCGGGCGCGGGCCAGTACTTC.

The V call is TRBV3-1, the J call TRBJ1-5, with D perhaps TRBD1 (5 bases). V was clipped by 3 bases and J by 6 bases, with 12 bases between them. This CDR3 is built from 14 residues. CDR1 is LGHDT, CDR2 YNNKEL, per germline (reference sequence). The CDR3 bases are TGTGCCAGCAGCCATTTCCAGGGTATTCAGCCCCAGCATTTT. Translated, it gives CASSHFQGIQPQHF.

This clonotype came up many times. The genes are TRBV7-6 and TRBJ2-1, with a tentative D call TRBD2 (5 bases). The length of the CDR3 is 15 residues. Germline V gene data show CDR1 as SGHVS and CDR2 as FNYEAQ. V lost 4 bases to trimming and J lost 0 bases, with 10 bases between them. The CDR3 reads CASSSSTSSYNEQFF. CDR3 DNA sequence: TGTGCCAGCAGCTCTAGCACTAGCTCCTACAATGAGCAGTTCTTC.

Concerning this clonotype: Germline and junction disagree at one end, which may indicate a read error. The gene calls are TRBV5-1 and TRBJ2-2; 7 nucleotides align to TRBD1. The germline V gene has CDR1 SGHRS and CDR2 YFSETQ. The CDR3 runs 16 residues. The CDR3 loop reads CASSLRGQLNTGELIF. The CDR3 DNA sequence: TGCGCCAGCAGCTTGAGGGGACAGCTGAACACCGGGGAGCTGATTTTT.

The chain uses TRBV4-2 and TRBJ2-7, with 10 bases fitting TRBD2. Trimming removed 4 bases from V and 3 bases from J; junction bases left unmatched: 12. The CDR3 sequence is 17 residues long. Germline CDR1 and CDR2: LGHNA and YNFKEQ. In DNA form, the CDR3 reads TGTGCCAGCAGCCCCCAGACTAGCGGGCCCCTCTTCTACGAGCAGTACTTC. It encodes CASSPQTSGPLFYEQYF.

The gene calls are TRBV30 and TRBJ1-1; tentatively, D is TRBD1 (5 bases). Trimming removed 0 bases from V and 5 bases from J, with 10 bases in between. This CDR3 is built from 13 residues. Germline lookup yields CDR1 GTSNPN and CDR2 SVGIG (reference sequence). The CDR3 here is CAWSVLEGTEAFF. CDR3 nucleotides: TGTGCCTGGAGTGTACTTGAGGGGACTGAAGCTTTCTTT.

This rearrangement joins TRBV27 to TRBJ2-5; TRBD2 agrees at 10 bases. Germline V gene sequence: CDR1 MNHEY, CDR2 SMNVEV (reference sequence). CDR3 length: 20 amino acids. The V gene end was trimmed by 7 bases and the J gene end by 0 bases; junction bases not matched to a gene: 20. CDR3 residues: CASKPWGGGTSGVYQETQYF. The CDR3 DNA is TGTGCCAGCAAGCCCTGGGGCGGGGGAACTAGCGGGGTGTACCAAGAGACCCAGTACTTC.

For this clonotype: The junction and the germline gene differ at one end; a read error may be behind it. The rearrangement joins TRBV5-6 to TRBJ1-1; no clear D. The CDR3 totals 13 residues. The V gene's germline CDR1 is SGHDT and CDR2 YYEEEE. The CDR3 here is CASSLGVNNEAFF. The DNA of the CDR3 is TGTGCCAGCAGCTTGGGGGTCAACAATGAAGCTTTCTTT.

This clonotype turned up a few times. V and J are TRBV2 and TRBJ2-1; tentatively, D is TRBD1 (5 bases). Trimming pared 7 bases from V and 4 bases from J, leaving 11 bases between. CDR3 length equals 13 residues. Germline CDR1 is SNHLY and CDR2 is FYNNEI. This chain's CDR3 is CASTPRAYNEQFF. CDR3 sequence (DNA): TGTGCCAGCACACCCAGGGCTTACAATGAGCAGTTCTTC.

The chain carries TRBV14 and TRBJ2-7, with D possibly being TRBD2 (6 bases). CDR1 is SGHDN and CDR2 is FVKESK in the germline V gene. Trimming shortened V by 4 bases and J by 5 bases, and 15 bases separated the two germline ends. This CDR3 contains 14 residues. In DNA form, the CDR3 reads TGTGCCAGCAGCCGTGTAGGGAGGTCCGACGAGCAGTACTTC. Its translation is CASSRVGRSDEQYF.

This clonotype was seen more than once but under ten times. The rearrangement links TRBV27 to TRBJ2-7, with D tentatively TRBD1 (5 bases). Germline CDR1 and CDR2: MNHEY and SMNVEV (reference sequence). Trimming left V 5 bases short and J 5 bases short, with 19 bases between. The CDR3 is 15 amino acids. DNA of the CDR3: TGTGCCAGCAGTCCTAAGGGAAGGGGTTGGAACGAGCAGTACTTC. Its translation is CASSPKGRGWNEQYF.

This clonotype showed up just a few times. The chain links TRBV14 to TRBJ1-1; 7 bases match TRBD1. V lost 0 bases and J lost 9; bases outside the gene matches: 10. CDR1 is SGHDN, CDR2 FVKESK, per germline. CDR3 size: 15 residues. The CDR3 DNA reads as TGTGCCAGCAGCCAAGACGAGGGGGCCGACCCAAAAGCTTTCTTT. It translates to CASSQDEGADPKAFF.

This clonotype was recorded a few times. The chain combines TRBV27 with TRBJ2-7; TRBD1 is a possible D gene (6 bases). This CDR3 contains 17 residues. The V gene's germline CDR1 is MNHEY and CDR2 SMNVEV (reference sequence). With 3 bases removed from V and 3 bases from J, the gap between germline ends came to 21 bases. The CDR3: CASSLVGGQTLFYEQYF. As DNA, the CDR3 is TGTGCCAGCAGTTTGGTAGGAGGACAGACATTATTCTACGAGCAGTACTTC.

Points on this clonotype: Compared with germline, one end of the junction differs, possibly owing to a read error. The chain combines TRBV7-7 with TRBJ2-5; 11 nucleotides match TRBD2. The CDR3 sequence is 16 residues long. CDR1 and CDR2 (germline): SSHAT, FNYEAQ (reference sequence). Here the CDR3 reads CASSLGLAGGAETQYF. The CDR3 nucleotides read TGTGCTAGCAGCTTAGGGCTAGCGGGAGGTGCAGAGACCCAGTACTTC. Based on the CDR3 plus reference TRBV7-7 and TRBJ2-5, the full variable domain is GAGVSQSPRYKVTKRGQDVTLRCDPISSHATLYWYQQALGQGPEFLTYFNYEAQPDKSGLPSDRFSAERPEGSISTLTIQRTEQRDSAMYRCASSLGLAGGAETQYFGPGTRLLVL.

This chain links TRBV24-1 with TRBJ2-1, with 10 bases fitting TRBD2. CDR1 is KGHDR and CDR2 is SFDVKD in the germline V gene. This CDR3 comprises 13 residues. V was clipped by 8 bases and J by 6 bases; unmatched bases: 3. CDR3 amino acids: CATKAGGGNEQFF. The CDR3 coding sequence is TGTGCCACCAAAGCGGGAGGGGGCAATGAGCAGTTCTTC.

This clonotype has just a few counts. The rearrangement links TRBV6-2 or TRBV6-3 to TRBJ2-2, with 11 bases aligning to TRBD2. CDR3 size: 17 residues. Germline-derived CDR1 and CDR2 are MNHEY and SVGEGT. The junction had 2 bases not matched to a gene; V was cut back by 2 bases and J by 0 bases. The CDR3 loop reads CASSYRLAGPNTGELFF. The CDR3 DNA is TGTGCCAGCAGTTACAGACTAGCGGGACCGAACACCGGGGAGCTGTTTTTT.

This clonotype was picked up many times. For the CDR3, the DNA is TGTGCCAGCAGTACCCGACTAGCGGGAGCGGGGGCCAACGTCCTGACTTTC. Translation: CASSTRLAGAGANVLTF. The rearrangement joins TRBV6-5 to TRBJ2-6, with 12 bases aligning to TRBD2. Looked up from germline, CDR1 is MNHEY and CDR2 is SVGAGI. This CDR3 has 17 residues. The V and J ends lost 5 bases and 4 bases, in that order; junction bases with no gene match: 6.

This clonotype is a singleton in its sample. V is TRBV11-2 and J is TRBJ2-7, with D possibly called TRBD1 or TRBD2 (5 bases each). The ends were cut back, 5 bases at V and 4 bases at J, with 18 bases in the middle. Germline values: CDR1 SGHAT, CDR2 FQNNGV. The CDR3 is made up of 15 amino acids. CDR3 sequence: CASSTSLGTEYEQYF. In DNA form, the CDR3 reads TGTGCCAGCAGCACCTCCCTCGGGACGGAGTACGAGCAGTACTTC.

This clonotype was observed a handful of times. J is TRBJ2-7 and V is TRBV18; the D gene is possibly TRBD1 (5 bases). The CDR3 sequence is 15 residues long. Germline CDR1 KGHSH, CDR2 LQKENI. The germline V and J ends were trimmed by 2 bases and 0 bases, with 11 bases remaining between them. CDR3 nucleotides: TGTGCCAGCTCACCAGCGGCAGGGTCCTCCTACGAGCAGTACTTC. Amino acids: CASSPAAGSSYEQYF.